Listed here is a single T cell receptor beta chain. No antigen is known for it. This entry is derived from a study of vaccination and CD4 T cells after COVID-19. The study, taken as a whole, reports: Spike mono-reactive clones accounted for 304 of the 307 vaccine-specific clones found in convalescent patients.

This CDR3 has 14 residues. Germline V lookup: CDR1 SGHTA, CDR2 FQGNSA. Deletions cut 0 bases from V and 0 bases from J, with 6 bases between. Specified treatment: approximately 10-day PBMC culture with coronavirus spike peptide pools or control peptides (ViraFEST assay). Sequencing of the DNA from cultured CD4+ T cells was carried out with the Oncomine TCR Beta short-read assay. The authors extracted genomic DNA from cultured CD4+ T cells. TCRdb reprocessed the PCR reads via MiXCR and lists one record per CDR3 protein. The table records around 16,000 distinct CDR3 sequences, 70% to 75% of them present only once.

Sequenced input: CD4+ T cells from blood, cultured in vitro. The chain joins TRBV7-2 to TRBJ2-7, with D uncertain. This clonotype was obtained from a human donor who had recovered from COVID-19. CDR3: CASSLAASSYEQYF. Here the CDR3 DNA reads TGTGCCAGCAGCTTAGCGGCAAGCTCCTACGAGCAGTACTTC.